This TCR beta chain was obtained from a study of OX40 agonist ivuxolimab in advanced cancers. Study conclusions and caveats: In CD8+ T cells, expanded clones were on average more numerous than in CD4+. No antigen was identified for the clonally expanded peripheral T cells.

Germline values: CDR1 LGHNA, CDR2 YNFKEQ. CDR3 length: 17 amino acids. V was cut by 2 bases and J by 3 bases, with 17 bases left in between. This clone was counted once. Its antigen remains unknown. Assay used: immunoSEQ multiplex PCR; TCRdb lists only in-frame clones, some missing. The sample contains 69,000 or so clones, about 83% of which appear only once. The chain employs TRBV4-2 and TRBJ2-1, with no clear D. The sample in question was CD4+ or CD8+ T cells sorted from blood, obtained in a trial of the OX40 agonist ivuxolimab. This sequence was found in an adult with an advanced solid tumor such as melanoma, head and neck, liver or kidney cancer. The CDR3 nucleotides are TGTGCCAGCAGCCAAAATTATCGGGCCAGGCACTACAATGAGCAGTTCTTC. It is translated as CASSQNYRARHYNEQFF.